This T cell receptor (beta chain) stems from a study of T cell clonality in common variable immunodeficiency. Study conclusions and caveats: Reportedly, TCR beta sequences from common variable immunodeficiency showed fewer deletions and N-nucleotide insertions.

Details on this clone: Its antigen remains unidentified. The read ends 3 residues shy of where the CDR3 ends; the end is completed using the germline J gene. Other nucleotide sequences from this sample produce the same CDR3.

Germline CDR1 LNHDA, CDR2 SQIVND (reference sequence). The CDR3 covers 13 residues. The V gene lost 3 bases and the J gene lost 0 bases, with 5 bases spanning the gap. Profiled with immunoSEQ multiplex PCR; TCRdb holds only in-frame clones, not every one. Singletons are absent from the sample, which has under 15,000 clones. This receptor was identified in a human donor with common variable immunodeficiency. The sample was peripheral blood mononuclear cells. This chain uses TRBV19 with TRBJ1-1; D gene uncertain. This CDR3 is CASSIAVNTEAFF. CDR3 DNA (partial): TGTGCCAGTAGTATCGCAGTGAACACTGAA.